The source of this TCR beta chain is a study of T cell repertoires in cytomegalovirus infection. Overall study: Recently identified HLA-C-restricted CMV epitopes were used, and well-studied HLA-B-restricted CMV epitopes were used as well. TCR beta signatures that were public indicated CMV infection and matching HLA type. Study-level points and caveats: There were HLA-C-restricted CMV-specific TCR beta clonotypes dominating the ex vivo response. Identification of carriers of CMV plus the relevant HLA was achieved through cumulative public TCR beta family frequency.

CDR1 is MNHNS and CDR2 is SASEGT in the germline V gene. This CDR3 comprises 15 residues. V lost 7 bases to trimming and J lost 4 bases, with 16 bases between them. TCRdb re-called the reads with MiXCR, one entry per CDR3 protein. The sample includes about a million distinct CDR3 sequences, around 29% of them seen just once. This clonotype was observed at least ten times. Its target is not known. The source of this sequence is a human donor in good health (CMV status not recorded). Some clones in this sample may be carry-over from other donors' samples. The source was cultured CD8+ T cells from PBMCs, collected from culture after CMV antigen stimulation. The chain is built from TRBV6-1 and TRBJ1-4; a weak D match, TRBD1 (5 bases). In nucleotides, the CDR3 is TGTGCCAGCACCGCTCTGGGGGAGGGTAATGAAAAACTGTTTTTT. Protein sequence: CASTALGEGNEKLFF.